This TCR beta chain was sequenced for a study of shared T cell receptors in the human thymus. The CDR3 is made up of 18 amino acids. Looked up from germline, CDR1 is LNHNV and CDR2 is YYDKDF (reference sequence). After removal of 4 bases from V and 5 bases from J, the junction contained 16 bases not matched to a gene. Only in-frame clones appear in the TCRdb table, and some are missing; sequencing was by immunoSEQ multiplex PCR. Of more than 550,000 clones in the sample, 80% to 90% were seen once. The sample was also reused in another study, on human thymus T cells. As that study records: The study used thymus tissue resected during corrective heart surgery. In thymic and blood repertoires alike, V and J usage looked biased. Related research examined unrelated individuals and reported that their thymic repertoires overlapped highly.

This TCR derives from a boy in the first two years of life with a congenital heart defect. This rearrangement joins TRBV15 to TRBJ2-1; 8 positions agree with TRBD2. Sequences were obtained from thymocytes. CDR3 sequence (DNA): TGTGCCACCAGCAAACGTTGGGATACTAGCGGACTCAACAATGAGCAGTTCTTC. Protein sequence: CATSKRWDTSGLNNEQFF. Supplemented by reference TRBV15 and TRBJ2-1, the full variable domain reads DAMVIQNPRYQVTQFGKPVTLSCSQTLNHNVMYWYQQKSSQAPKLLFHYYDKDFNNEADTPDNFQSRRPNTSFCFLDIRSPGLGDTAMYLCATSKRWDTSGLNNEQFFGPGTRLTVL.